The 3 T cell receptor beta chains below all came from one sample that was sequenced in a study of T cell clones after liver transplantation. Data came from immunoSEQ multiplex PCR; TCRdb stores just in-frame clones and leaves some out. This sample has about 68,000 clones, with 80% to 95% found just once. The starting material was CD4+ T cells from blood, obtained about 27 months after liver transplant. The origin of the receptors is a human patient who received a liver transplant. Some T cells may be supplied by the graft donor.

The V and J genes are TRBV9 and TRBJ2-1; D is possibly TRBD2 (5 bases). Germline assignment: CDR1 SGDLS and CDR2 YYNGEE. V lost 3 bases and J 1 base, leaving 11 bases between the germline ends. The CDR3 runs 15 residues. The CDR3 protein is CASSEVGVSYNEQFF. The CDR3 DNA reads as TGTGCCAGCAGCGAGGTGGGAGTTTCCTACAATGAGCAGTTCTTC.

The gene calls are TRBV28 and TRBJ2-3, with D uncertain. This CDR3 is built from 12 residues. From germline, CDR1 is MDHEN and CDR2 SYDVKM. V lost 6 bases and J lost 4, with 8 bases in between. Here the CDR3 reads CASSLPPDTQYF. For the CDR3, the DNA is TGTGCCAGCAGCCTTCCTCCAGATACGCAGTATTTT.

The CDR3 DNA reads TGTGCCAGCAGTGAAACCCAGGTTGGGTCGATCGAGCAGTACTTC. This gives the protein CASSETQVGSIEQYF. The chain couples TRBV2 to TRBJ2-7; no definite D call. CDR3 length: 15 amino acids. Germline CDR1 is SNHLY and CDR2 is FYNNEI. V shed 2 bases and J shed 6 bases, with 17 bases lying between them. Together with reference TRBV2 and TRBJ2-7, the CDR3 gives the full variable domain: EPEVTQTPSHQVTQMGQEVILRCVPISNHLYFYWYRQILGQKVEFLVSFYNNEISEKSEIFDDQFSVERPDGSNFTLKIRSTKLEDSAMYFCASSETQVGSIEQYFGPGTRLTVT.